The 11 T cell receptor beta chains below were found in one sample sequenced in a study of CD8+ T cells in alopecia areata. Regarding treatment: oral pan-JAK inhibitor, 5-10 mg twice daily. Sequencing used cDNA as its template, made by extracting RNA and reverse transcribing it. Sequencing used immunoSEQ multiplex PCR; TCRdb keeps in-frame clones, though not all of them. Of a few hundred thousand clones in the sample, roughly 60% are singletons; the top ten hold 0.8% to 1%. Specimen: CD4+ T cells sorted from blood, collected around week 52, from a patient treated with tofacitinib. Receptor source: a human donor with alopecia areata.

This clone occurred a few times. The CDR3 spells CSVVGQGITQYF. CDR3 sequence (DNA): TGCAGCGTTGTTGGACAGGGTATCACGCAGTATTTT. The V and J genes are TRBV29-1 and TRBJ2-3, with 8 bases identical to TRBD1. The CDR3 length is 12 residues. Germline V gives CDR1 SQVTM, CDR2 ANQGSEA. V was clipped by 4 bases and J by 9 bases; unmatched bases: 6.

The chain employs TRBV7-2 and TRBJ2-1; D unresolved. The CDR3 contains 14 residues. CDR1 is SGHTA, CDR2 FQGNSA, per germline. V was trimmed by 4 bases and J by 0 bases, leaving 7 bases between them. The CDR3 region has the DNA TGTGCCAGCAGCTCATATAGCTCCTACAATGAGCAGTTCTTC. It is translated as CASSSYSSYNEQFF.

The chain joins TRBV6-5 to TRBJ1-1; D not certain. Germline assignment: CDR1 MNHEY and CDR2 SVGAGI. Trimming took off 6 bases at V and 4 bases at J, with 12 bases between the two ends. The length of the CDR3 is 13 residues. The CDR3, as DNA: TGTGCCAGCAGCCTTGGGGTTTCCACTGAAGCTTTCTTT. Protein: CASSLGVSTEAFF.

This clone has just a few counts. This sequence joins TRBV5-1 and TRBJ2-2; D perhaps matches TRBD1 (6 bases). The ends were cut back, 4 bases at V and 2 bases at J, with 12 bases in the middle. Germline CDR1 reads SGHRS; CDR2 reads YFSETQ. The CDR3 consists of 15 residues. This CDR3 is CASSQGHLNTGELFF. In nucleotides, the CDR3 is TGCGCCAGCAGCCAGGGACATCTAAACACCGGGGAGCTGTTTTTT. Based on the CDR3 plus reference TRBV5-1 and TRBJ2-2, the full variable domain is KAGVTQTPRYLIKTRGQQVTLSCSPISGHRSVSWYQQTPGQGLQFLFEYFSETQRNKGNFPGRFSGRQFSNSRSEMNVSTLELGDSALYLCASSQGHLNTGELFFGEGSRLTVL.

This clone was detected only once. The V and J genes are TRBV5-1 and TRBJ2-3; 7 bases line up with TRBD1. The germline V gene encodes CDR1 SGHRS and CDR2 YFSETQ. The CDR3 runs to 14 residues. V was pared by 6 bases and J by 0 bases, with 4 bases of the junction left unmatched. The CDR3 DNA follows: TGCGCCAGCACCTCAGGGGGAAGCACAGATACGCAGTATTTT. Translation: CASTSGGSTDTQYF.

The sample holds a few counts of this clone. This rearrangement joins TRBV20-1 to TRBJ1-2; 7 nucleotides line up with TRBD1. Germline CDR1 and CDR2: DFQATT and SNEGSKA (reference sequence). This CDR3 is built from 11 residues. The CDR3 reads CSGDSNYGYTF. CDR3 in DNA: TGCAGCGGGGACAGTAACTATGGCTACACCTTC.

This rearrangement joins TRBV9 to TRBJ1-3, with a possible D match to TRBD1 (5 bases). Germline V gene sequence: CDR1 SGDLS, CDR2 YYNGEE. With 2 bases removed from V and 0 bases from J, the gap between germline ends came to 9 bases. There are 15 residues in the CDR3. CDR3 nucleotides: TGTGCCAGCAGCGTTTCCGGGGGCTCTGGAAACACCATATATTTT. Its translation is CASSVSGGSGNTIYF. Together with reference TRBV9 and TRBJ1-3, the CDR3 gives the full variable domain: DSGVTQTPKHLITATGQRVTLRCSPRSGDLSVYWYQQSLDQGLQFLIQYYNGEERAKGNILERFSAQQFPDLHSELNLSSLELGDSALYFCASSVSGGSGNTIYFGEGSWLTVV.

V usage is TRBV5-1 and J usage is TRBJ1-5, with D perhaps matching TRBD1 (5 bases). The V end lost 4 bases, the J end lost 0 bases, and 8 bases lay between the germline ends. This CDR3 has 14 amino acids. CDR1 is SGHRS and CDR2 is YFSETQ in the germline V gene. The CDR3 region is CASSPDSSNQPQHF. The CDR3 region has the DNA TGCGCCAGCAGCCCTGACAGTAGCAATCAGCCCCAGCATTTT.

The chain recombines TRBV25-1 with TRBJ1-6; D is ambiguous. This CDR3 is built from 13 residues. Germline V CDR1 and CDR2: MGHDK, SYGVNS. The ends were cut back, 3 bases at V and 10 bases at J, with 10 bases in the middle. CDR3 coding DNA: TGTGCCAGCAGTGACAGGCTTGTCTCACCCCTCCACTTT. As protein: CASSDRLVSPLHF.

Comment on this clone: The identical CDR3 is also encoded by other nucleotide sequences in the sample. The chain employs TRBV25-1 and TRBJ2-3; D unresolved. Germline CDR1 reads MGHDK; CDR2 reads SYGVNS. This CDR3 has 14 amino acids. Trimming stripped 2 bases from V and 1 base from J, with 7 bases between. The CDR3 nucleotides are TGTGCCAGCAGTGAACTTACAGGCACAGATACGCAGTATTTT. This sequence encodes CASSELTGTDTQYF.

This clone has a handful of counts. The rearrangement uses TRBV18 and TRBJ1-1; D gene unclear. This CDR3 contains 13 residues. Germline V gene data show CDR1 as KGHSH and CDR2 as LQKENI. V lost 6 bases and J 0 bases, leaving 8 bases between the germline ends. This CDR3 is CASSTGMNTEAFF. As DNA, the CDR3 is TGTGCCAGCTCTACCGGAATGAACACTGAAGCTTTCTTT.